Listed here are 15 T cell receptor beta chains from one sample, sequenced in a study of cytomegalovirus exposure and HLA in healthy donors. Use of 60 Vbeta and 13 Jbeta primers characterized the PCR. Method: immunoSEQ multiplex PCR; TCRdb's copy keeps in-frame clones and lacks some. The sample holds about 120,000 clones, 79% seen once. Sequencing input: PBMCs. Receptor source: a man aged 25-45 years in good health and CMV-seropositive.

This chain uses TRBV19 with TRBJ1-5; TRBD1 agrees at 11 bases. From germline, CDR1 is LNHDA and CDR2 SQIVND (reference sequence). This CDR3 contains 16 residues. The trim removed 10 bases at V and 5 bases at J, leaving 13 bases unmatched. The CDR3 reads CATSRTGGTPDQPQHF. As DNA, the CDR3 is TGTGCCACCAGCAGGACAGGGGGCACACCGGATCAGCCCCAGCATTTT.

J is TRBJ1-1 and V is TRBV6-5; unclear D gene. In germline, CDR1 is MNHEY, CDR2 SVGAGI. V was pared by 2 bases and J by 5 bases, with 15 bases between. This CDR3 region has 15 residues. This chain's CDR3 is CASSYLGEGWTEAFF. In nucleotides, the CDR3 is TGTGCCAGCAGTTACCTAGGTGAGGGATGGACTGAAGCTTTCTTT.

V and J are TRBV10-3 and TRBJ1-1; D is possibly TRBD1 (5 bases). CDR3 length: 15 amino acids. Germline assignment: CDR1 ENHRY and CDR2 SYGVKD. The ends were cut back, 4 bases at V and 1 base at J, with 13 bases in the middle. CDR3 in amino acids: CAISGGGATNTEAFF. As DNA, the CDR3 is TGTGCCATCAGTGGGGGAGGGGCTACGAACACTGAAGCTTTCTTT.

This clone was counted a single time. This chain uses TRBV7-2 with TRBJ2-3; TRBD1 aligns across 7 bases. This CDR3 is 16 amino acids long. V gave up 3 bases and J gave up 3 bases; unmatched junction bases: 9. Germline V gene data show CDR1 as SGHTA and CDR2 as FQGNSA. The CDR3 DNA sequence: TGTGCCAGCAGCTTTTACCGGGACAGTATAACAGATACGCAGTATTTT. It is translated as CASSFYRDSITDTQYF. The variable domain in full, completed from reference TRBV7-2 and TRBJ2-3, reads GAGVSQSPSNKVTEKGKDVELRCDPISGHTALYWYRQSLGQGLEFLIYFQGNSAPDKSGLPSDRFSAERTGGSVSTLTIQRTQQEDSAVYLCASSFYRDSITDTQYFGPGTRLTVL.

The chain is built from TRBV11-3 and TRBJ2-5; TRBD2 agrees at 8 bases. The better agreement between TRBJ2-7 and the DNA end casts doubt on the J call. This CDR3 has 14 amino acids. From germline, CDR1 is SGHNT and CDR2 YENEEA. Here the CDR3 reads CASSLAGGTYEQYF. The CDR3 nucleotides are TGTGCCAGCAGTCTAGCGGGCGGAACCTACGAGCAGTACTTC.

The gene calls are TRBV11-2 and TRBJ2-2; D call uncertain. V gave up 2 bases and J gave up 6 bases, with 7 bases separating them. CDR3 length: 13 amino acids. CDR1 SGHAT and CDR2 FQNNGV come from the germline V gene. The CDR3 nucleotides are TGTGCCAGCAGCTTATCCCGGTCCGGGGAGCTGTTTTTT. It codes for CASSLSRSGELFF.

CDR3 sequence reads: CASSLYSQAEAFF. CDR3 nucleotide sequence: TGTGCCAGCAGTTTATATTCGCAGGCTGAAGCTTTCTTT. The chain links TRBV28 to TRBJ1-1; D is ambiguous. CDR1 and CDR2 (germline): MDHEN, SYDVKM. The CDR3 contains 13 residues. The V gene lost 1 base and the J gene lost 6 bases, with 9 bases spanning the gap. The whole variable domain, remainder taken from reference TRBV28 and TRBJ1-1, is DVKVTQSSRYLVKRTGEKVFLECVQDMDHENMFWYRQDPGLGLRLIYFSYDVKMKEKGDIPEGYSVSREKKERFSLILESASTNQTSMYLCASSLYSQAEAFFGQGTRLTVV.

This clone appeared a few times. The chain employs TRBV6-5 and TRBJ2-5, with 7 bases lining up with TRBD1. Germline V gives CDR1 MNHEY, CDR2 SVGAGI. The CDR3 is 15 amino acids. Trimming took 5 bases from V and 2 from J; bases not matched to a gene: 8. CDR3 sequence reads: CASSARQGRQETQYF. The DNA for the CDR3 is TGTGCCAGCAGTGCAAGACAGGGCAGACAAGAGACCCAGTACTTC.

This chain connects TRBV27 to TRBJ2-7, with a weak D call TRBD2 (5 bases). Germline CDR1 MNHEY, CDR2 SMNVEV (reference sequence). Between the trimmed V and J ends, which lost 8 bases and 6 bases, there was a span of 14 bases. The CDR3 extends over 12 amino acids. CDR3 sequence: CASRGLLAEQYF. CDR3 nucleotides: TGTGCCAGCCGGGGTCTCTTGGCCGAGCAGTACTTC.

The chain carries TRBV4-1 and TRBJ2-5, with D perhaps matching TRBD1 (5 bases). The germline V gene encodes CDR1 MGHRA and CDR2 YSYEKL. The CDR3 consists of 20 residues. V was cut by 0 bases and J by 1 base, with 24 bases left in between. The CDR3 protein is CASSQDYWGRETNTQETQYF. CDR3 nucleotide sequence: TGCGCCAGCAGCCAAGATTATTGGGGCAGGGAAACTAATACCCAAGAGACCCAGTACTTC.

The chain's CDR3 is CASSVAKGLAGVYEQYF. The CDR3 nucleotides read TGTGCCAGCAGCGTTGCAAAAGGACTAGCGGGGGTCTACGAGCAGTACTTC. The chain is built from TRBV9 and TRBJ2-7; 13 bases are shared with TRBD2. V shed 2 bases and J 3 bases; nucleotides not matched to a gene: 8. The germline CDR1 and CDR2 sequences are SGDLS and YYNGEE. The CDR3 sequence is 17 residues long.

The chain couples TRBV19 to TRBJ1-1; the match to TRBD1 covers 9 bases. The germline CDR1 and CDR2 sequences are LNHDA and SQIVND (reference sequence). This CDR3 is built from 13 residues. Unmatched junction bases numbered 5, after V lost 9 bases and J lost 3 bases. The CDR3 loop reads CASWTGEDTEAFF. DNA of the CDR3: TGTGCCAGCTGGACAGGGGAGGACACTGAAGCTTTCTTT. Drawing the rest from reference TRBV19 and TRBJ1-1, the complete variable domain is DGGITQSPKYLFRKEGQNVTLSCEQNLNHDAMYWYRQDPGQGLRLIYYSQIVNDFQKGDIAEGYSVSREKKESFPLTVTSAQKNPTAFYLCASWTGEDTEAFFGQGTRLTVV.

Written as DNA, the CDR3 is TGTGCCAGCAGCTTAGGTTATCAGGTGTATGCGCAGTACTTC. Translating it yields CASSLGYQVYAQYF. The chain links TRBV7-2 to TRBJ2-7; D unresolved. The V gene lost 1 base and the J gene lost 9 bases, with 16 bases spanning the gap. The CDR3 runs to 14 residues. The germline CDR1 and CDR2 sequences are SGHTA and FQGNSA.

The V call is TRBV10-3, the J call TRBJ2-3; 8 bases map to TRBD1. The germline V gene encodes CDR1 ENHRY and CDR2 SYGVKD. The length of the CDR3 is 14 residues. V was pared by 7 bases and J by 4 bases, with 7 bases of the junction left unmatched. The CDR3: CAIMAGGSADTQYF. CDR3 coding DNA: TGTGCCATCATGGCAGGGGGCTCAGCAGATACGCAGTATTTT.

This rearrangement joins TRBV6-4 to TRBJ2-1; 9 nucleotides line up with TRBD2. The germline V gene encodes CDR1 MRHNA and CDR2 SNTAGT. There are 15 residues in the CDR3. Unmatched junction bases numbered 7, after V lost 3 bases and J lost 7 bases. CDR3 sequence: CASSENSGGGNEQFF. DNA for the CDR3: TGTGCCAGCAGTGAGAATAGCGGGGGAGGGAATGAGCAGTTCTTC.